This TCR beta chain was captured by sequencing in a study of blood T cell repertoires in COVID-19. This CDR3 has 15 residues. Germline values: CDR1 MNHEY, CDR2 SVGEGT. V dropped 5 bases and J dropped 2 bases, with 16 bases sitting between them. Repertoires were generated with immunoSEQ multiplex PCR, while TCRdb's copy carries only in-frame clones and drops some. The repertoire includes about 44,000 clones, 89% of them detected once, and about 16% sits in the top ten. V gene TRBV6-2 or TRBV6-3 combines with J gene TRBJ2-7; D perhaps matches TRBD1 (6 bases). The TCR was taken from a man aged 65-85 years with active COVID-19. The sequencing sample was made of peripheral blood. The CDR3 loop is CASSQFTGNPYEQYF. The CDR3 nucleotides read TGTGCCAGCAGTCAATTCACAGGGAACCCCTACGAGCAGTACTTC.